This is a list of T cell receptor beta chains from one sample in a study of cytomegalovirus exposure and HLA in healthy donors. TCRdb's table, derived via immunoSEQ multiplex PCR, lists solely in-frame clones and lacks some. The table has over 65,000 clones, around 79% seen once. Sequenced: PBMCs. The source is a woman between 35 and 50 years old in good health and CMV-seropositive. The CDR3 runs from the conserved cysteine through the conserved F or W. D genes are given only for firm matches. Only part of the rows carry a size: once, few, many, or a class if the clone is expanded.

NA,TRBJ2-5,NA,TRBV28,TGTGCCAGCAGTCCCCCCACAGGGATTGGATCGGAGACCCAGTACTTC,CASSPPTGIGSETQYF
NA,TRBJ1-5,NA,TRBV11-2,TGTGCCAGCAGCCCACAGACAGTCAATCAGCCCCAGCATTTT,CASSPQTVNQPQHF
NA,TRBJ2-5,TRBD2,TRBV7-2,TGTGCCAGCAGCTTAGGCGGGAGGGGGGAGACCCAGTACTTC,CASSLGGRGETQYF
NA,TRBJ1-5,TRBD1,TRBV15,TGTGCCACCAGCGAGGGGAACAGGGGGCGAGGCAATCAGCCCCAGCATTTT,CATSEGNRGRGNQPQHF
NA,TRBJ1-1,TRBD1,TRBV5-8,TGTGCCGGCAGCTTGGACAGGGTGAACACTGAAGCTTTCTTT,CAGSLDRVNTEAFF
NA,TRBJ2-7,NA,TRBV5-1,TGCGCCAGCAGCCCCTCCCCAGCGGGGACAAACGGCGAGCAGTACTTC,CASSPSPAGTNGEQYF
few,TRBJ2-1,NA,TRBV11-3,TGTGCCAGCAGCTTGAATTCCCTAAATGAGCAGTTCTTC,CASSLNSLNEQFF
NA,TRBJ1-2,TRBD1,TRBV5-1,TGCGCCAGCAGTACGCAGGGGGCTACGCAGGGCTACACCTTC,CASSTQGATQGYTF
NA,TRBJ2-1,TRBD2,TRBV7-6,TGTGCCAGCAGCCCCGCGGGTAGCGGGAGGGGGCCCTACAATGAGCAGTTCTTC,CASSPAGSGRGPYNEQFF
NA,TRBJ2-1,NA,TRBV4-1,TGCGCCAGCAGCCAAGAAGAAAGGTCCCGGGATGAGCAGTTCTTC,CASSQEERSRDEQFF
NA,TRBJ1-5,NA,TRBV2,TGTGCCAGCAGTGATTCGGGGGGCAATCAGCCCCAGCATTTT,CASSDSGGNQPQHF
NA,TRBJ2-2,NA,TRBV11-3,TGTGCCAGCAGCTTTGGGCCCGGGGAGCTGTTTTTT,CASSFGPGELFF
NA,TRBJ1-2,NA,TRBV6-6,TGTGCCAGCAGTTACGGACACCCTAACTATGGCTACACCTTC,CASSYGHPNYGYTF
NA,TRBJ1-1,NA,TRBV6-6,TGTGCCAGCAGACGCCAGGGAAACACTGAAGCTTTCTTT,CASRRQGNTEAFF
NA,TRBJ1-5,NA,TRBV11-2,TGTGCCAGCAGCTCCCTACAGGGCCATCAGCCCCAGCATTTT,CASSSLQGHQPQHF
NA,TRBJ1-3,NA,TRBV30,TGTGCCTGGAGTAGGGGTTCTGGAAACACCATATATTTT,CAWSRGSGNTIYF
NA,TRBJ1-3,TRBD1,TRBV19,TGTGCCAGCTTACAGGGGGGCTCTGGAAACACCATATATTTT,CASLQGGSGNTIYF
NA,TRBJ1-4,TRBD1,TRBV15,TGTGCCACCAGTCCCGACAGGGGGCCGAATGAAAAACTGTTTTTT,CATSPDRGPNEKLFF
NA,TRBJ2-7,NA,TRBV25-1,TGTGCCAGCAGTGGGAGGGCCCCCGCCTACGAGCAGTACTTC,CASSGRAPAYEQYF
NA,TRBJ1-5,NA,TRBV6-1,TGTGCCAGCAGTGCAGGCAGGGGCTACAATCAGCCCCAGCATTTT,CASSAGRGYNQPQHF
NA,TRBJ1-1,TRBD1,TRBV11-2,TGTGCCAGCAGCTTCCGGACAGGGGGAGAAGCTTTCTTT,CASSFRTGGEAFF
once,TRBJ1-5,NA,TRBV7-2,TGTGCCAGCAGCTTCGACCTCGCGGGCAATCAGCCCCAGCATTTT,CASSFDLAGNQPQHF
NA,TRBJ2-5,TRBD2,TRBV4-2,TGTGCCAGCAGCCAGGCCCGGGGGGAAGAGACCCAGTACTTC,CASSQARGEETQYF
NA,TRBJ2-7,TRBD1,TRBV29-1,TGCAGCGCCGGGACAGGCGTTAGCTCCTACGAGCAGTACTTC,CSAGTGVSSYEQYF
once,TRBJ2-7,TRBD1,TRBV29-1,TGCAGCGTTGAAGCGACAGGGGTGTCCTACGAGCAGTACTTC,CSVEATGVSYEQYF
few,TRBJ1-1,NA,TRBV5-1,TGCGCCAGCAGCTTAAATCCGGGGAACACTGAAGCTTTCTTT,CASSLNPGNTEAFF